The rows below give T cell receptor beta chains drawn from one sample of a study of Ad26.COV2.S vaccination and SARS-CoV-2 variants. The repertoire was sequenced with immunoSEQ multiplex PCR; TCRdb's copy has only in-frame clones and lacks some. Counted here are 240,000 or so clones, around nine tenths occurring once; the ten biggest clones make up roughly 10%. This specimen was peripheral blood, taken in a trial of Ad26.COV2.S vaccine versus placebo. These receptors were collected from a person between 18 and 60 years old who received the Ad26.COV2.S COVID-19 vaccine or a placebo. The CDR3 runs from the conserved cysteine through the conserved F or W. Each record gives: J gene, D gene, V gene, clone size, CDR3 protein, CDR3 DNA. The D gene is left open where the match is weak. Not every row has a clone size; where given, it reads once, few, many or a size class.

>TRBJ2-7|TRBD1|TRBV4-1|.
CASSQAPVPGDRGEQYF
TGCGCCAGCAGCCAAGCCCCGGTACCCGGGGACAGGGGAGAGCAGTACTTC
>TRBJ1-6|.|TRBV5-6|few
CASSLALGPDPGSPLHF
TGTGCCAGCAGCTTGGCCCTGGGGCCCGACCCGGGCTCACCCCTCCACTTT
>TRBJ1-1|.|TRBV6-1|.
CASSEIRHQNTEAFF
TGTGCCAGCAGTGAAATTAGACACCAGAACACTGAAGCTTTCTTT
>TRBJ2-7|.|TRBV5-6|.
CASSMGLYEQYF
TGTGCCAGCAGCATGGGGTTGTACGAGCAGTACTTC
>TRBJ2-2|.|TRBV7-3|.
CASSRGKDTGELFF
TGTGCCAGCAGTAGGGGGAAGGACACCGGGGAGCTGTTTTTT
>TRBJ1-5|.|TRBV28|.
CASSSPTGVRSNQPQHF
TGTGCCAGCAGTTCCCCGACAGGTGTTAGGAGCAATCAGCCCCAGCATTTT
>TRBJ2-7|.|TRBV21-1|.
CASSCGQGLYEQYF
TGTGCCAGCAGCTGTGGACAGGGGCTTTACGAGCAGTACTTC
>TRBJ2-7|TRBD2|TRBV9|once
CASSPGLAETYEQYF
TGTGCCAGCAGCCCGGGACTAGCGGAGACCTACGAGCAGTACTTC
>TRBJ1-2|.|TRBV4-1|.
CASSQDLYGYTF
TGCGCCAGCAGCCAAGACCTCTATGGCTACACCTTC
>TRBJ2-5|.|TRBV20-1|.
CSASTWGGHQETQYF
TGCAGTGCGAGTACTTGGGGGGGCCATCAAGAGACCCAGTACTTC
>TRBJ2-7|.|TRBV6-2/TRBV6-3|.
CASSYPGSYEQYF
TGTGCCAGCAGTTACCCGGGGTCCTACGAGCAGTACTTC
>TRBJ2-3|TRBD1|TRBV4-3|.
CASSQDQGTVTDTQYF
TGCGCCAGCAGCCAAGATCAAGGGACAGTCACAGATACGCAGTATTTT
>TRBJ1-2|TRBD1|TRBV6-2/TRBV6-3|.
CASSYTGTAGYTF
TGTGCCAGCAGTTACACGGGGACAGCAGGCTACACCTTC
>TRBJ1-2|.|TRBV21-1|.
CASSSMSGANYGYTF
TGTGCCAGCAGCTCCATGAGTGGCGCTAACTATGGCTACACCTTC
>TRBJ2-7|TRBD2|TRBV27|.
CASSLFSSGSYEQYF
TGTGCCAGCAGTTTATTCTCTAGCGGGAGTTACGAGCAGTACTTC
>TRBJ1-2|TRBD1|TRBV29-1|.
CSGWGQGLYGYTF
TGCAGCGGGTGGGGACAGGGGCTCTATGGCTACACCTTC
>TRBJ1-2|TRBD1|TRBV3-1/TRBV3-2|once
CASNRCRGRHYGYTF
TGTGCCAGCAATCGCTGCAGGGGGAGACACTATGGCTACACCTTC
>TRBJ1-1|.|TRBV5-6|.
CASSLFFDVNTEAFF
TGTGCCAGCAGCCTCTTCTTTGACGTAAACACTGAAGCTTTCTTT
>TRBJ2-3|.|TRBV9|.
CASSVGTDTQYF
TGTGCCAGCAGCGTAGGCACAGATACGCAGTATTTT
>TRBJ2-7|.|TRBV28|.
CASSPSTGYEQYF
TGTGCCAGCAGCCCCTCCACAGGCTACGAGCAGTACTTC
>TRBJ1-1|.|TRBV7-9|.
CASSLGDTSLNTEAFF
TGTGCCAGCAGCTTAGGGGACACCTCCCTGAACACTGAAGCTTTCTTT
>TRBJ2-7|.|TRBV6-5|.
CASSYSNGPEGQYF
TGTGCCAGCAGTTACTCGAATGGCCCAGAAGGGCAGTACTTC
>TRBJ1-2|.|TRBV21-1|once
CASSKRDRHGYTF
TGTGCCAGCAGCAAACGGGACAGACATGGCTACACCTTC
>TRBJ1-2|.|TRBV4-2|medium-sized
CASSHSTGDKNYGYTF
TGTGCCAGCAGCCATTCGACAGGAGACAAGAACTATGGCTACACCTTC
>TRBJ1-2|.|TRBV10-3|.
CAISDPLNYGYTF
TGTGCCATCAGTGACCCCCTTAACTATGGCTACACCTTC
>TRBJ1-3|.|TRBV5-6|.
CASSLPGAGNTIYF
TGTGCCAGCAGCTTACCGGGAGCTGGAAACACCATATATTTT
>TRBJ1-4|.|TRBV15|.
CATSTGEGSNNEKLFF
TGTGCCACCAGCACCGGGGAGGGCTCTAATAATGAAAAACTGTTTTTT
>TRBJ2-2|.|TRBV5-3|.
CARTGRGPGELFF
TGTGCCAGAACCGGAAGGGGCCCCGGGGAGCTGTTTTTT
>TRBJ2-5|.|TRBV24-1|few
CATSDPGLETQYF
TGTGCCACCAGTGACCCGGGTTTGGAGACCCAGTACTTC
>TRBJ1-1|TRBD1|TRBV11-1|.
CASSLQGALRTEAFF
TGTGCCAGCAGCCTACAGGGGGCTCTTCGGACTGAAGCTTTCTTT
>TRBJ2-1|TRBD2|TRBV27|.
CASSLTSVLEDEQFF
TGTGCCAGCAGTTTGACTAGCGTCTTGGAGGATGAGCAGTTCTTC
>TRBJ2-5|TRBD1|TRBV29-1|.
CSVEDDRDPRETQYF
TGCAGCGTTGAAGACGACAGGGACCCCCGGGAGACCCAGTACTTC
>TRBJ2-7|TRBD2|TRBV4-3|.
CASSQDQVGAGEQYF
TGCGCCAGCAGCCAAGATCAGGTGGGAGCGGGGGAGCAGTACTTC
>TRBJ2-7|.|TRBV6-5|.
CASSYSLARSSYEQYF
TGTGCCAGCAGTTACTCACTAGCTCGCAGCTCCTACGAGCAGTACTTC
>TRBJ1-4|.|TRBV7-9|.
CASSPPSTNEKLFF
TGTGCCAGCAGCCCTCCGTCCACTAATGAAAAACTGTTTTTT
>TRBJ2-1|TRBD2|TRBV9|once
CASSYGLAVSYNEQFF
TGTGCCAGCAGCTATGGACTAGCGGTCTCCTACAATGAGCAGTTCTTC
>TRBJ1-4|TRBD1|TRBV4-2|.
CASSQAVGQGFIIVF
TGTGCCAGCAGCCAAGCAGTGGGACAGGGGTTCATCATAGTTTTT
>TRBJ1-2|TRBD1|TRBV2|.
CASTGQGIGGYTF
TGTGCCAGCACCGGACAGGGAATCGGCGGCTACACCTTC
>TRBJ1-1|.|TRBV18|.
CASSSDRNTEAFF
TGTGCCAGCTCATCCGACAGGAACACTGAAGCTTTCTTT
>TRBJ2-7|TRBD1|TRBV6-6|.
CASSLSGTGIIGQYF
TGTGCCAGCAGTTTGTCCGGGACAGGGATTATTGGGCAGTACTTC
>TRBJ1-5|TRBD1|TRBV2|once
CASSEGQGNQPQHF
TGTGCCAGCAGTGAGGGACAGGGGAATCAGCCCCAGCATTTT
>TRBJ1-2|.|TRBV2|.
CASTRANYGYTF
TGTGCCAGCACGAGAGCTAACTATGGCTACACCTTC
>TRBJ2-1|.|TRBV9|.
CASSAPTRNEQFF
TGTGCCAGCAGCGCACCAACCCGGAATGAGCAGTTCTTC
>TRBJ2-1|TRBD2|TRBV18|once
CASYTRGLAGVHYNEQFF
TGTGCCAGCTACACAAGGGGACTAGCGGGAGTACACTACAATGAGCAGTTCTTC
>TRBJ1-5|.|TRBV5-4|.
CASSLMGDSNQPQHF
TGTGCCAGCAGCTTGATGGGGGATAGCAATCAGCCCCAGCATTTT
>TRBJ2-3|.|TRBV28|.
CASSLFGQRSTDTQYF
TGTGCCAGCAGTTTATTTGGGCAGAGAAGCACAGATACGCAGTATTTT
>TRBJ2-3|TRBD1|TRBV29-1|.
CSVGAGGDTQYF
TGCAGCGTCGGTGCAGGGGGAGATACGCAGTATTTT